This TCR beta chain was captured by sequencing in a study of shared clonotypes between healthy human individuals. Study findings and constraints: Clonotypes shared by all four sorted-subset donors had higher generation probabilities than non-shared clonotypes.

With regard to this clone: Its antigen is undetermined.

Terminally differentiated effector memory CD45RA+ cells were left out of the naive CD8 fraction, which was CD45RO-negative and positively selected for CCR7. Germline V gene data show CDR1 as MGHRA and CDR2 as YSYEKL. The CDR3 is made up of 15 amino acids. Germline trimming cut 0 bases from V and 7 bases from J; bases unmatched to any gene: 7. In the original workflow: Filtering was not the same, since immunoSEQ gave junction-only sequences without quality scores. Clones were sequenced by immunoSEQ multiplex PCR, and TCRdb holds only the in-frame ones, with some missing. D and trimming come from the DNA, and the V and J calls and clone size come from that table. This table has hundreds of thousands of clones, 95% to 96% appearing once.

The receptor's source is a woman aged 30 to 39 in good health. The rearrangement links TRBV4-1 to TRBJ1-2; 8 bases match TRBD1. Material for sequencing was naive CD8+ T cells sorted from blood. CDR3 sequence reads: CASSQDPGTGGGYTF. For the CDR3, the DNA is TGCGCCAGCAGCCAAGACCCGGGGACAGGAGGTGGCTACACCTTC.